This passage covers 7 T cell receptor beta chains from one sample sequenced in a study of regulatory T cells in long-lasting Graves disease. The time point is: newly diagnosed GD, antithyroid drugs for less than 3 months. Generation of the TCR library employed RNA extracted from PBMCs. TCR beta libraries were built with iRepertoire HTBI primers and Arm-PCR of CDR3 regions. TCRdb called the multiplex PCR reads again in MiXCR, with one record for every CDR3 protein. Here the sample spans about 540,000 distinct CDR3 sequences, approximately 15% being singletons. This sample also appeared in a second study, on T cells in Graves' hyperthyroidism and ophthalmopathy.

Sample: peripheral blood mononuclear cells (PBMCs), taken at new diagnosis, from a patient treated with antithyroid drugs. These receptors originate from a man aged 30 to 45 with Graves disease.

This clonotype was detected many times. The V call is TRBV2, the J call TRBJ2-3; no clear D gene. The V end was cut by 2 bases, the J end by 6 bases, with 9 bases between. The length of the CDR3 is 13 residues. Germline CDR1 SNHLY, CDR2 FYNNEI. CDR3 nucleotides: TGTGCCAGCAGTGAATATGAGGAGGATACGCAGTATTTT. Protein: CASSEYEEDTQYF.

The genes are TRBV5-1 and TRBJ2-5, with 10 bases matching TRBD1. The junction had 9 bases not matched to a gene; V was cut back by 5 bases and J by 5 bases. This CDR3 has 15 residues. Germline V gene sequence: CDR1 SGHRS, CDR2 YFSETQ. The CDR3 region is CASRTPGQGLETQYF. Here the CDR3 DNA reads TGCGCCAGCAGAACCCCGGGACAGGGGTTGGAGACCCAGTACTTC.

This clonotype was seen ten or more times. This chain joins TRBV20-1 and TRBJ2-3; the match to TRBD2 covers 8 bases. The CDR3 is made up of 18 amino acids. Germline V gene lookup returns CDR1 DFQATT and CDR2 SNEGSKA (reference sequence). After removal of 2 bases from V and 3 bases from J, the junction contained 16 bases not matched to a gene. In DNA, the CDR3 is TGCAGTGCTAGACTTGACTCCCAAAGCGGGAGAAGGACAGATACGCAGTATTTT. Translation gives CSARLDSQSGRRTDTQYF.

At least ten counts were recorded for this clonotype. The V gene is TRBV2, the J gene TRBJ1-5; tentative D call: TRBD1 (6 bases). The CDR3 consists of 15 residues. Germline assignment: CDR1 SNHLY and CDR2 FYNNEI. V lost 10 bases and J lost 5, with 21 bases in between. The CDR3 nucleotides read TGTGCCACTAAGTTAACACGCAGGGGTGATCAGCCCCAGCATTTT. It is translated as CATKLTRRGDQPQHF.

The J gene is TRBJ2-1, the V gene TRBV12-3 or TRBV12-4; D is ambiguous. The CDR3 is 12 amino acids. Trimming took off 3 bases at V and 7 bases at J, with 7 bases between the two ends. CDR3 loop: CASSFVINEQFF. The CDR3 coding sequence is TGTGCCAGCAGTTTTGTGATAAATGAGCAGTTCTTC.

The rearrangement uses TRBV7-9 and TRBJ2-5; no reliable D call. V lost 4 bases and J 4 bases, leaving 13 bases between the germline ends. The CDR3 extends over 14 amino acids. The germline CDR1 and CDR2 sequences are SEHNR and FQNEAQ (reference sequence). CDR3: CASSSETLPETQYF. The CDR3 bases are TGTGCCAGCAGCTCCGAAACTCTTCCAGAGACCCAGTACTTC.

The chain links TRBV7-6 to TRBJ2-3; D gene uncertain. The CDR3 extends over 12 amino acids. Germline values: CDR1 SGHVS, CDR2 FNYEAQ. The V gene lost 4 bases and the J gene lost 13 bases, with 15 bases spanning the gap. Written as DNA, the CDR3 is TGTGCCAGCAGCTCCCCTCCGCAGAAGGAGTATTTT. Translation: CASSSPPQKEYF.